This TCR beta chain was retrieved from a study of OX40 agonist ivuxolimab in advanced cancers. Turning to the study itself: Enrollees could have had prior anti-PD-1, anti-PD-L1 or anti-CTLA-4 therapy, which about 40% had received. Notes on the study in general: Fewer expanded clones were found on average in CD4+ than in CD8+ T cells. CD4+ and CD8+ T cells in blood underwent clonal expansion by week 6 at 0.1 to 3.0 mg/kg.

Patients who had autoimmune disease history or got systemic immunosuppression were left out. In regard to this clone: Its antigen is not identified.

The CDR3 has 14 amino acids. The trim removed 6 bases at V and 2 bases at J, leaving 5 bases unmatched. The germline V gene has CDR1 MNHEY and CDR2 SVGAGI. TCRdb's copy holds only in-frame clones and misses some; the assay was immunoSEQ multiplex PCR. This repertoire shows about 98,000 clones, 70% to 90% found once; its top ten account for 0.5% to 0.55%. The chain combines TRBV6-5 with TRBJ1-2; 8 nucleotides agree with TRBD1. This material consisted of CD4+ or CD8+ T cells sorted from blood, taken in a trial of the OX40 agonist ivuxolimab. This receptor was obtained from an adult with an advanced solid tumor such as melanoma, head and neck, liver or kidney cancer. CDR3 region: CASRWGQENYGYTF. CDR3 DNA sequence: TGTGCCAGCAGGTGGGGACAGGAGAACTATGGCTACACCTTC.